Sequencing of this T cell receptor (beta chain) was carried out in a study of human T cells and chemical hapten exposure. The study's findings and limits: Donors, who had alopecia, may show an immune response that differs from healthy people's.

Single cDNA molecules in the library carried unique molecular identifiers attached during preparation. MiXCR, run by TCRdb on the RACE reads, gives a single entry per CDR3 protein. The sample has 70,000 to 80,000 distinct CDR3 sequences; around a third are singletons. A word on this clonotype: Antigen: not known.

CDR1 and CDR2 (germline): SGHTA, FQGNSA. V lost 6 bases to trimming and J lost 1 base, with 13 bases between them. The CDR3 has 14 residues. As to time point: patch test 1, 2 weeks after DPC sensitization. As to treatment: therapeutic diphenylcyclopropenone sensitization with weekly scalp DPC. The sequencing here drew on whole blood, taken in connection with sensitization to the hapten diphenylcyclopropenone (DPC). This chain links TRBV7-2 with TRBJ2-7, with a possible D match to TRBD1 (6 bases). The origin of this receptor is a man aged 40-49 years with alopecia areata. Some clones in this sample may be carry-over from other donors' samples. For the CDR3, the DNA is TGTGCCAGCAGATGGACAGTAACGTCCTACGAGCAGTACTTC. Its protein is CASRWTVTSYEQYF.